This entry lists 2 T cell receptor beta chains sequenced from one sample in a study of OX40 agonist ivuxolimab in advanced cancers. TCRdb keeps only in-frame clones here, not all; method: immunoSEQ multiplex PCR. The sample records more than 75,000 clones, around 84% being singletons. The sequencing used CD4+ or CD8+ T cells sorted from blood, collected in a trial of the OX40 agonist ivuxolimab. The receptors come from an adult with an advanced solid tumor such as melanoma, head and neck, liver or kidney cancer.

The chain joins TRBV30 to TRBJ1-6; D gene ambiguous. Germline V lookup: CDR1 GTSNPN, CDR2 SVGIG (reference sequence). V was trimmed by 4 bases and J by 8 bases, leaving 9 bases between them. The CDR3 length is 12 residues. The CDR3 DNA reads TGTGCCTGGATGGTCGGGGATTCACCCCTCCACTTT. Its translation is CAWMVGDSPLHF.

This clone was counted ten times or more. The chain uses TRBV18 and TRBJ2-7, with a possible D match to TRBD1 (6 bases). V was cut by 5 bases and J by 3 bases, with 11 bases left in between. CDR1 and CDR2 from the germline V gene are KGHSH and LQKENI. CDR3 length: 13 amino acids. CDR3 protein: CASSLGHGYEQYF. The CDR3 bases are TGTGCCAGCTCATTGGGACACGGCTACGAGCAGTACTTC.